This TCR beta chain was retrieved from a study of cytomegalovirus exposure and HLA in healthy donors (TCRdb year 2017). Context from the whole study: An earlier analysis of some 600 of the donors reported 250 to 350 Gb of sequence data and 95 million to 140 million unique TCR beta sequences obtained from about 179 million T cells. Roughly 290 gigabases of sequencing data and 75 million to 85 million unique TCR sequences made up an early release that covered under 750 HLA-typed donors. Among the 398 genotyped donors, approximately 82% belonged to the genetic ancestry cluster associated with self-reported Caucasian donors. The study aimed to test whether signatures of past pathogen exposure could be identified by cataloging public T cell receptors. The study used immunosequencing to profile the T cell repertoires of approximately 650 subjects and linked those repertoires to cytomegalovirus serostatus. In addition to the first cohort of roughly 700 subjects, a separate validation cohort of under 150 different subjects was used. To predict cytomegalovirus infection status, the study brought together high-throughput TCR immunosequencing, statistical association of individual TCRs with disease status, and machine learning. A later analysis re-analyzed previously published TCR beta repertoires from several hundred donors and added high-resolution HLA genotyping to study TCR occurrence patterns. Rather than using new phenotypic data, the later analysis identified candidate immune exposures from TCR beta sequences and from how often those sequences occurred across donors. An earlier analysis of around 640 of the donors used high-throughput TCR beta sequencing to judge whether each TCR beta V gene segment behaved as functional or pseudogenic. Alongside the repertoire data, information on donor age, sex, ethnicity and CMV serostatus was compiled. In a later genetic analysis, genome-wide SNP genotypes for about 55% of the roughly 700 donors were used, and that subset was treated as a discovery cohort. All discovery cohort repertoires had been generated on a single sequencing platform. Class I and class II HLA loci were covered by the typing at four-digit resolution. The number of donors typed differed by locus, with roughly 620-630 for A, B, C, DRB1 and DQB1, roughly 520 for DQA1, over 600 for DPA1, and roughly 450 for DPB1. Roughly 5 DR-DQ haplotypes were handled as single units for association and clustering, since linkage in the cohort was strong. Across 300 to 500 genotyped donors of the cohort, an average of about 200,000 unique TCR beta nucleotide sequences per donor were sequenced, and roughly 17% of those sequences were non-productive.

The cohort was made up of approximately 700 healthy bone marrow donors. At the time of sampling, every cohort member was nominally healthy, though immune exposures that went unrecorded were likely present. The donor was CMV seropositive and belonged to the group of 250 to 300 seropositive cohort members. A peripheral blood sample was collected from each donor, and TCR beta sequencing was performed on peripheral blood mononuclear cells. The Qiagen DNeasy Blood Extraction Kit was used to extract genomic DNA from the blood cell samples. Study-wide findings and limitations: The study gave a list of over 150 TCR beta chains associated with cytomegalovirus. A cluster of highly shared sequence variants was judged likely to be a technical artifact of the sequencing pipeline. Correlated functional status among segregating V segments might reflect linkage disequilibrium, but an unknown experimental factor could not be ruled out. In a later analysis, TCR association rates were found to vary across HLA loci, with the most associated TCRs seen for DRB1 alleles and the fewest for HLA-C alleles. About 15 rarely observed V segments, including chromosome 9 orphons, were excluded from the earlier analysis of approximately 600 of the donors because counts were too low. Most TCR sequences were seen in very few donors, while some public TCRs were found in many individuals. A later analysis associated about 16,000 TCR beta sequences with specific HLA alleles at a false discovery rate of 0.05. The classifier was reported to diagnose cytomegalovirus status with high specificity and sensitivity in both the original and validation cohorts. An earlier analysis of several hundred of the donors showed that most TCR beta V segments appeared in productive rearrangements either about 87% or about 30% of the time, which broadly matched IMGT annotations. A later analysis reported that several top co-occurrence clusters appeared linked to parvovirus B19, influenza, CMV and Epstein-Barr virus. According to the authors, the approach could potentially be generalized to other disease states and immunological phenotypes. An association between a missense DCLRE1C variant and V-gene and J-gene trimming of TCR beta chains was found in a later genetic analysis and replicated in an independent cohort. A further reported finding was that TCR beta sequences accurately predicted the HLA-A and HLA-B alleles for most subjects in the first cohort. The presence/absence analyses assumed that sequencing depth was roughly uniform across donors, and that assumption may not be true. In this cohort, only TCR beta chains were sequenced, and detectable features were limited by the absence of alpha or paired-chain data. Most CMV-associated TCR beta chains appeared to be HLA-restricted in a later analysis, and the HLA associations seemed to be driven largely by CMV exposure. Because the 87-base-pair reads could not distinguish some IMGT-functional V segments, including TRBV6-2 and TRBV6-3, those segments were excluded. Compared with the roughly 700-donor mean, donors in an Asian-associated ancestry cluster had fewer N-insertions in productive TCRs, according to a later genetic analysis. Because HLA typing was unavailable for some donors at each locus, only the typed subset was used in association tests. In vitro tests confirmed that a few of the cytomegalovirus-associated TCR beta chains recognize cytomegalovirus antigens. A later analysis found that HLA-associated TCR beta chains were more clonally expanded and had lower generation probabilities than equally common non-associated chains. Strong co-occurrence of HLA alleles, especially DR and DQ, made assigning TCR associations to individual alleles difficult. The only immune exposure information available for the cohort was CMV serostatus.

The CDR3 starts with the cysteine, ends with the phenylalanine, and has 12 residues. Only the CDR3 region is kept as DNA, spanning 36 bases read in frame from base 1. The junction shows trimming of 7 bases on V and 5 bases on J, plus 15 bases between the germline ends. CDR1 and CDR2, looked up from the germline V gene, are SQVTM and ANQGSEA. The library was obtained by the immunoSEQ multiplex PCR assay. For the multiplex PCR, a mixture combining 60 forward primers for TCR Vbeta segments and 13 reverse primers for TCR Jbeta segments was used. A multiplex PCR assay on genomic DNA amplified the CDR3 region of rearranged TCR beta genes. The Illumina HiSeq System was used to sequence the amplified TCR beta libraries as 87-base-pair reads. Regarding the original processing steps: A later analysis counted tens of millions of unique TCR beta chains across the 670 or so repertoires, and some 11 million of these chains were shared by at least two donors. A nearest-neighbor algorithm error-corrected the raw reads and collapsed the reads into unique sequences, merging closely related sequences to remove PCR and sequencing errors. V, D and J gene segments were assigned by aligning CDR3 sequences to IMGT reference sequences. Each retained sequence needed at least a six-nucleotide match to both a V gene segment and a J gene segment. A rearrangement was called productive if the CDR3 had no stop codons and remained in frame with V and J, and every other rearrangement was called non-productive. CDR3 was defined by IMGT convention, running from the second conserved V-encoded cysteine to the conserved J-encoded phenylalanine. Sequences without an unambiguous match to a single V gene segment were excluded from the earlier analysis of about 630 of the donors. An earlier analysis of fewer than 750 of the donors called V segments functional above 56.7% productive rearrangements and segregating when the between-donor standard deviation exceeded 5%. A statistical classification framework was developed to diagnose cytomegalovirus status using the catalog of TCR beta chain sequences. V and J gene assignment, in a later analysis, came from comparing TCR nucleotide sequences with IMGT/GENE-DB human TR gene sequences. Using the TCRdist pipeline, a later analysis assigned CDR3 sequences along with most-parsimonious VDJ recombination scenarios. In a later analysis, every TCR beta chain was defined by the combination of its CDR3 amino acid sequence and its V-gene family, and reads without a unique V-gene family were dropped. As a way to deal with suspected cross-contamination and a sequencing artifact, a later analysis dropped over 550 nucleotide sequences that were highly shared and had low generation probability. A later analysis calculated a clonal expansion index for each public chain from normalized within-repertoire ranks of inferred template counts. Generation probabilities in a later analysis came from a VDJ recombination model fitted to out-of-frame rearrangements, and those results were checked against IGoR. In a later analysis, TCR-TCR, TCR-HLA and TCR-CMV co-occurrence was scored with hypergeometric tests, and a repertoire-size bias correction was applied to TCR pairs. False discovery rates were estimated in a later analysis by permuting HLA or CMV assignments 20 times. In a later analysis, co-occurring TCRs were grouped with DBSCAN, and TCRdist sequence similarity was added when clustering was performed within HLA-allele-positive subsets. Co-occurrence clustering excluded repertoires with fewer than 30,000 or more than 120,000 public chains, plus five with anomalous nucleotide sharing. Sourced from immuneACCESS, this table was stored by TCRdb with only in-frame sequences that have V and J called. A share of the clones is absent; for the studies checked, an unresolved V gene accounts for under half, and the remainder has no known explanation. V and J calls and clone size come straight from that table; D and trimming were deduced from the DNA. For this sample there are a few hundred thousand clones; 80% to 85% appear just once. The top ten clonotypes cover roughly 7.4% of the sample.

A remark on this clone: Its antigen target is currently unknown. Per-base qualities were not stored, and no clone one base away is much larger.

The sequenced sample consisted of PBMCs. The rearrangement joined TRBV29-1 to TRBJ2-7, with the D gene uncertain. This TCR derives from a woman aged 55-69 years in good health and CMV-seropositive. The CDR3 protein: CSARVTTHEQYF. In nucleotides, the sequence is TGCAGCGCTCGGGTAACGACCCACGAGCAGTACTTC.